The clone carrying this T cell receptor (beta chain) was seen only once. Distinct nucleotide sequences in the sample also encode this CDR3. Profiled with immunoSEQ multiplex PCR; TCRdb holds only in-frame clones, not every one. The sample has over 400,000 clones; 80% to 90% are singletons. From germline, CDR1 is MRHNA and CDR2 SNTAGT. CDR3 length: 15 residues. V was shortened by 2 bases and J by 0 bases, with 9 bases between the two germline ends. This sample is drawn from a study of blood T cell repertoires in COVID-19. Across the study: Acute-phase and convalescent COVID-19 samples originated in the United States, Italy and Spain.

The sequenced sample was peripheral blood. The receptor's source is a human donor in a cohort sampled during active COVID-19. This rearrangement joins TRBV6-4 to TRBJ2-3; D gene unclear. CDR3 region: CASSDRGRSTDTQYF. CDR3 nucleotide sequence: TGTGCCAGCAGTGACCGTGGCAGAAGCACAGATACGCAGTATTTT.